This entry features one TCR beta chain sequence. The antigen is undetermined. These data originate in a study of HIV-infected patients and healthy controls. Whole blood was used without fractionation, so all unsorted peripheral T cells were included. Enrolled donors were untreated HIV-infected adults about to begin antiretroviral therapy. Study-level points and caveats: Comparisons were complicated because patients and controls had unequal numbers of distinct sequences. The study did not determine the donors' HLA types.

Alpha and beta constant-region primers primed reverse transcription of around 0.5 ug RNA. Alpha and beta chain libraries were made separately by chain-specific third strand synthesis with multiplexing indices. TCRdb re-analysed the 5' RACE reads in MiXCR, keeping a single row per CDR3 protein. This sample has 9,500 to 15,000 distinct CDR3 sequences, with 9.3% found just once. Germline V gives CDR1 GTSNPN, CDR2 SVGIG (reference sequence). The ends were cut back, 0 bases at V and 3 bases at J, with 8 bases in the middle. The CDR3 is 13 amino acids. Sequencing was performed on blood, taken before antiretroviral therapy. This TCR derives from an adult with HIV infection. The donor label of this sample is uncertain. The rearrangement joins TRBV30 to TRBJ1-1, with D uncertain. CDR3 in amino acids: CAWSVTTDTEAFF. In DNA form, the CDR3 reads TGTGCCTGGAGTGTAACAACGGACACTGAAGCTTTCTTT.